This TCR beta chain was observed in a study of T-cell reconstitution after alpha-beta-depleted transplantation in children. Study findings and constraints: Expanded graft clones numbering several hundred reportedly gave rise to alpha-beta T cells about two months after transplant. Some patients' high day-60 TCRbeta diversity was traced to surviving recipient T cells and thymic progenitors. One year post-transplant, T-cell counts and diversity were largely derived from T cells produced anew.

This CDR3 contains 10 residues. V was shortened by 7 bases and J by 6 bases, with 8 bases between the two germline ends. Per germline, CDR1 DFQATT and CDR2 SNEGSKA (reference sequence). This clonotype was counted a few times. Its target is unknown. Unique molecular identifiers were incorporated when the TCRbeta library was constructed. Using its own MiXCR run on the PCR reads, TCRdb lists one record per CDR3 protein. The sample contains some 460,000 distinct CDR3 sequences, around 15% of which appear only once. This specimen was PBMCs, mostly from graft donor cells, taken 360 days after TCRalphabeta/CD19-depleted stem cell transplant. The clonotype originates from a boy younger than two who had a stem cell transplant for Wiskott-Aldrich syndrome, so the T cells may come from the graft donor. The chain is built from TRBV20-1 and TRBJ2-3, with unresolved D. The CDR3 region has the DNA TGCAGTGATACCACTGATACGCAGTATTTT. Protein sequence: CSDTTDTQYF.